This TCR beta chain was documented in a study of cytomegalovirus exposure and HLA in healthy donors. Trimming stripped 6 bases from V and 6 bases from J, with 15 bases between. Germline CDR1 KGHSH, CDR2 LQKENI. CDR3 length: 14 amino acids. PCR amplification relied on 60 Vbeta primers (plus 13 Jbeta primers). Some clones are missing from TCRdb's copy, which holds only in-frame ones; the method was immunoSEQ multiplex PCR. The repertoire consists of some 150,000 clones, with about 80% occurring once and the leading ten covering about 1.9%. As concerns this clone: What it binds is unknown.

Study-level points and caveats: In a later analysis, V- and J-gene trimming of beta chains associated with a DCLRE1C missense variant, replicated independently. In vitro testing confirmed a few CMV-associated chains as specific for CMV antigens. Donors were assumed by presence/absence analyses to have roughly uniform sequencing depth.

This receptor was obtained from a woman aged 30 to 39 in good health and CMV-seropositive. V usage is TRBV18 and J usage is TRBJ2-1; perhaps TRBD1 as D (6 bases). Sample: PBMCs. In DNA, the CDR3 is TGTGCCAGCTCCCGATCCACAGGGCGCAATGAGCAGTTCTTC. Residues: CASSRSTGRNEQFF.